Listed below are T cell receptor beta chains from one sample, sequenced in a study of cytomegalovirus exposure and HLA in healthy donors. Only in-frame clones appear in the TCRdb table, and some are missing; sequencing was by immunoSEQ multiplex PCR. The sample gives around 120,000 clones, 81% of which show up once; about 0.71% is in the top ten. Sequenced input: PBMCs. Receptors originate from a man between 18 and 35 years old in good health and CMV-seronegative. Each CDR3 is given with its conserved first and last residue. D genes are given only for firm matches. A clone size is listed for some rows: how often the clone was seen (once, few, many), or a class if it is expanded.

TRBV29-1	NA	TRBJ2-7	13	NA	CSAIGVRGGEQYF	TGCAGCGCTATCGGCGTCCGGGGAGGCGAGCAGTACTTC
TRBV14	few	TRBJ1-1	15	NA	CASSRWARVNTEAFF	TGTGCCAGCAGCCGATGGGCCCGAGTGAACACTGAAGCTTTCTTT
TRBV5-8	NA	TRBJ1-2	16	NA	CASSLLPGQHDYGYTF	TGTGCCAGCAGCTTGTTACCGGGACAACACGACTATGGCTACACCTTC
TRBV2	NA	TRBJ1-1	14	NA	CASSVIGGNTEAFF	TGTGCCAGCAGTGTTATAGGGGGGAACACTGAAGCTTTCTTT
TRBV5-4	NA	TRBJ1-2	12	NA	CATSQEDYGYTF	TGTGCCACTTCCCAGGAGGACTATGGCTACACCTTC
TRBV6-5	NA	TRBJ2-6	15	NA	CASSPSSSGANVLTF	TGTGCCAGCAGTCCGAGTAGCTCTGGGGCCAACGTCCTGACTTTC
TRBV4-3	NA	TRBJ2-1	16	TRBD2	CASSQVERGGRDEQFF	TGCGCCAGCAGCCAAGTCGAGCGGGGGGGACGGGATGAGCAGTTCTTC
TRBV7-2	NA	TRBJ1-5	14	NA	CASSEIRGDQPQHF	TGTGCCAGCAGCGAAATCAGGGGAGATCAGCCCCAGCATTTT
TRBV6-1	NA	TRBJ1-4	14	TRBD1	CASTRGQTLEKLFF	TGTGCCAGCACTCGGGGACAGACTTTGGAAAAACTGTTTTTT
TRBV4-1	NA	TRBJ2-3	14	NA	CASTDAGSTDTQYF	TGCGCCAGCACCGACGCGGGGAGCACAGATACGCAGTATTTT
TRBV5-1	NA	TRBJ2-5	15	NA	CASSFGGSIQETQYF	TGCGCCAGCAGCTTTGGGGGGTCGATCCAAGAGACCCAGTACTTC
TRBV9	NA	TRBJ2-5	17	NA	CASSRSGLDSYQETQYF	TGTGCCAGCAGTAGGTCAGGGTTAGACTCGTACCAAGAGACCCAGTACTTC
TRBV7-2	NA	TRBJ2-7	15	NA	CASSPLAASSYEQYF	TGTGCCAGCAGCCCCCTGGCCGCTAGCTCCTACGAGCAGTACTTC
TRBV30	NA	TRBJ1-3	14	NA	CAWKTGNSGNTIYF	TGTGCCTGGAAGACAGGCAACTCTGGAAACACCATATATTTT
TRBV10-3	few	TRBJ1-1	11	NA	CAILSTTGTFF	TGTGCCATCCTTTCCACTACGGGGACTTTCTTT
TRBV4-2	NA	TRBJ2-7	16	TRBD2	CASSQDLTGTSYEQYF	TGTGCCAGCAGCCAAGATCTAACTGGGACTAGTTACGAGCAGTACTTC
TRBV5-6	NA	TRBJ2-1	18	NA	CASSRTGEPARSFNEQFF	TGTGCCAGCAGCCGAACCGGGGAGCCCGCGCGATCTTTCAATGAGCAGTTCTTC
TRBV11-2	once	TRBJ1-4	18	NA	CASSLGIRGLATNEKLFF	TGTGCCAGCAGCTTAGGGATCCGGGGACTTGCAACTAATGAAAAACTGTTTTTT
TRBV6-5	NA	TRBJ2-7	16	NA	CASSYSHLVGGYEQYF	TGTGCCAGCAGTTACTCGCACTTGGTGGGGGGCTACGAGCAGTACTTC
TRBV7-2	NA	TRBJ1-3	13	NA	CASSLTRVNTIYF	TGTGCCAGCAGCTTAACCAGGGTGAACACCATATATTTT
TRBV4-3	NA	TRBJ1-2	14	NA	CASSPVGGNYGYTF	TGCGCCAGCAGCCCGGTCGGGGGGAACTATGGCTACACCTTC
TRBV6-4	NA	TRBJ2-1	15	TRBD2	CASSEQAGSYNEQFF	TGTGCCAGCAGTGAGCAAGCGGGGTCCTACAATGAGCAGTTCTTC
TRBV9	NA	TRBJ2-5	15	TRBD2	CASSEGGGMLETQYF	TGTGCCAGCAGCGAGGGCGGGGGAATGCTAGAGACCCAGTACTTC
TRBV11-3	once	TRBJ1-4	16	TRBD1	CASSLGQGFGNEKLFF	TGTGCCAGCAGCTTGGGACAGGGGTTCGGTAATGAAAAACTGTTTTTT
TRBV10-3	NA	TRBJ1-1	14	NA	CAITNRVTTNEAFF	TGTGCCATCACAAACAGGGTAACTACGAATGAAGCTTTCTTT
TRBV4-3	NA	TRBJ2-2	14	TRBD2	CASSQDIAGGELFF	TGCGCCAGCAGCCAAGATATAGCGGGGGGGGAGCTGTTTTTT
TRBV27	NA	TRBJ1-5	15	NA	CASSLYLNRAQPQHF	TGTGCCAGCAGTTTATATTTGAACAGGGCTCAGCCCCAGCATTTT
TRBV5-6	NA	TRBJ1-4	14	NA	CASSLRGGNEKLFF	TGTGCCAGCAGCCTCAGGGGCGGAAATGAAAAACTGTTTTTT
TRBV5-5	NA	TRBJ2-7	14	NA	CASSLWDFSYEQYF	TGTGCCAGCAGCTTGTGGGACTTCTCCTACGAGCAGTACTTC
TRBV5-4	NA	TRBJ2-7	15	NA	CASSPRGGEAHEQYF	TGTGCCAGCAGCCCCAGAGGGGGGGAGGCGCACGAGCAGTACTTC
TRBV19	few	TRBJ1-1	14	NA	CASSTGRSVTEAFF	TGTGCCAGTAGTACCGGTCGGTCTGTTACTGAAGCTTTCTTT
TRBV2	NA	TRBJ2-3	17	TRBD1	CASSGDRVGLSTDTQYF	TGTGCCAGCAGTGGGGACAGGGTGGGACTTAGCACAGATACGCAGTATTTT
TRBV5-6	NA	TRBJ1-5	14	TRBD1	CASSRQGPGEPQHF	TGTGCCAGCAGTCGACAGGGCCCGGGGGAGCCCCAGCATTTT
TRBV19	once	TRBJ2-2	15	TRBD2	CASSIGGGGTGELFF	TGTGCCAGTAGTATCGGCGGGGGTGGGACCGGGGAGCTGTTTTTT
TRBV28	NA	TRBJ2-2	14	NA	CATLKSRNTGELFF	TGTGCCACCCTTAAGTCGAGGAACACCGGGGAGCTGTTTTTT
TRBV7-2	few	TRBJ2-7	14	NA	CASSEDYTSYEQYF	TGTGCCAGCAGCGAAGACTACACATCCTACGAGCAGTACTTC
TRBV9	few	TRBJ1-2	14	TRBD1	CASSVGDRGYGYTF	TGTGCCAGCAGCGTAGGCGACAGGGGCTATGGCTACACCTTC
TRBV5-6	NA	TRBJ2-7	15	TRBD1	CASSWGPPGGDEQYF	TGTGCCAGCAGCTGGGGGCCGCCAGGGGGCGACGAGCAGTACTTC
TRBV4-2	NA	TRBJ1-3	16	NA	CASSQAPRGTGNTIYF	TGTGCCAGCAGCCAAGCCCCTAGGGGGACTGGAAACACCATATATTTT
TRBV2	NA	TRBJ1-2	12	NA	CASSGGGGGYTF	TGTGCCAGCAGTGGGGGCGGGGGGGGCTACACCTTC